The 18 T cell receptor beta chains below were found in one sample sequenced in a study of T-cell reconstitution after alpha-beta-depleted transplantation in children. Preparation of the TCRbeta library used unique molecular identifiers. TCRdb processed the PCR reads anew with MiXCR; each CDR3 protein has one entry. The table includes 65,000 to 75,000 distinct CDR3 sequences, 4% to 5% detected once. Sample: PBMCs, mostly from graft donor cells, taken 180 days after TCRalphabeta/CD19-depleted stem cell transplant. The source of these receptors is a boy in the first two years of life who had a stem cell transplant for acute myeloid leukemia, so the T cells may come from the graft donor.

Ten or more counts support this clonotype. This chain joins TRBV25-1 and TRBJ1-5; 10 bases map to TRBD1. V lost 4 bases and J lost 6; bases outside the gene matches: 12. The CDR3 loop spans 17 amino acids. Germline V lookup: CDR1 MGHDK, CDR2 SYGVNS. Written as DNA, the CDR3 is TGTGCCAGCAGTGGGGGACAGGGGAACCCCCTCATTCAGCCCCAGCATTTT. Translation: CASSGGQGNPLIQPQHF.

This clonotype was counted ten times or more. The rearrangement uses TRBV29-1 and TRBJ1-1; D perhaps matches TRBD1 (6 bases). CDR1 SQVTM and CDR2 ANQGSEA come from the germline V gene. This CDR3 has 10 amino acids. Trimming took off 7 bases at V and 5 bases at J, with 8 bases between the two ends. DNA for the CDR3: TGCAGCGGAGGGGGGACTGAAGCTTTCTTT. Translation gives CSGGGTEAFF.

The chain links TRBV2 to TRBJ1-5, with no clear D. Germline lookup yields CDR1 SNHLY and CDR2 FYNNEI. This CDR3 region has 14 residues. The CDR3: CTFRPSGEYQPQHF. CDR3 nucleotides: TGTACCTTCAGGCCTAGCGGGGAATATCAGCCCCAGCATTTT.

This chain uses TRBV25-1 with TRBJ2-1, with 10 nucleotides matching TRBD2. Germline CDR1 and CDR2: MGHDK and SYGVNS. CDR3 size: 18 residues. Trimming cost V 1 base and J 0 bases; bases outside gene matches: 6. For the CDR3, the DNA is TGTGCCAGCAGTGAATGGGCTAGCGGGGGTAGCTCCTACAATGAGCAGTTCTTC. Protein: CASSEWASGGSSYNEQFF.

This clonotype was detected ten times or more. The V call is TRBV14, the J call TRBJ2-3; possibly TRBD2 for D (5 bases). The germline gives CDR1 SGHDN, CDR2 FVKESK. Trimming took 0 bases from V and 5 from J, leaving 9 bases between them. The CDR3 has 14 amino acids. The DNA of the CDR3 is TGTGCCAGCAGCCAAGATGGGAGCCAAGATACGCAGTATTTT. Translation gives CASSQDGSQDTQYF.

This clonotype appeared many times. The CDR3 reads CASSQDPGPGEQFF. In nucleotides, the CDR3 is TGTGCCAGCAGCCAAGACCCGGGGCCCGGTGAGCAGTTCTTC. The gene calls are TRBV3-1 and TRBJ2-1; D could derive from TRBD1 or TRBD2 (5 bases each). In germline, CDR1 is LGHDT, CDR2 YNNKEL (reference sequence). V lost 0 bases and J lost 9, with 12 bases in between. The CDR3 has 14 amino acids.

In its sample, this clonotype was seen many times. The chain carries TRBV7-2 and TRBJ2-1; 10 positions match TRBD2. Germline V lookup: CDR1 SGHTA, CDR2 FQGNSA. V lost 8 bases to trimming and J lost 2 bases; unmatched junction nucleotides: 6. The CDR3 extends over 15 amino acids. The CDR3 spells CASGPAGGPYNEQFF. CDR3 sequence (DNA): TGTGCCAGCGGACCAGCGGGGGGGCCCTACAATGAGCAGTTCTTC.

This clonotype was recorded at least ten times. The genes are TRBV7-9 and TRBJ1-1; D is possibly TRBD1 (5 bases). V was shortened by 10 bases and J by 7 bases, with 13 bases between the two germline ends. The CDR3 extends over 11 amino acids. Germline CDR1 SEHNR, CDR2 FQNEAQ (reference sequence). CDR3 in DNA: TGTGCCAACGGGACGGACGGTGAAGCTTTCTTT. It translates to CANGTDGEAFF.

This clonotype was seen only a few times. This chain joins TRBV18 and TRBJ2-3; 7 bases fit TRBD2. V dropped 2 bases and J dropped 2; count of bases not matched to a gene: 4. The CDR3 spans 15 residues. The germline V gene has CDR1 KGHSH and CDR2 LQKENI. CDR3 bases: TGTGCCAGCTCACCATCTAGCGGCTCCACAGATACGCAGTATTTT. Its translation: CASSPSSGSTDTQYF.

There are many counts of this clonotype. The chain links TRBV29-1 to TRBJ1-2; D is perhaps TRBD1 (6 bases). The V gene lost 1 base and the J gene lost 4 bases, with 13 bases spanning the gap. Per the germline V gene, CDR1 is SQVTM and CDR2 is ANQGSEA. CDR3 length equals 14 residues. The CDR3 sequence: CSVEGGQGTYGYTF. The DNA for the CDR3 is TGCAGCGTTGAAGGGGGGCAGGGGACCTATGGCTACACCTTC.

The CDR3 DNA sequence: TGTACCTTCACTCCGGGACAGGGACCGCCCCAGCATTTT. This translates into CTFTPGQGPPQHF. The rearrangement uses TRBV3-1 and TRBJ1-5; 9 bases align to TRBD1. Germline V gives CDR1 LGHDT, CDR2 YNNKEL (reference sequence). The CDR3 is made up of 13 amino acids.

This clonotype occurred many times. This chain uses TRBV5-6 with TRBJ2-7; tentative D call: TRBD1 (6 bases). The CDR3 spans 15 residues. Germline-derived CDR1 and CDR2 are SGHDT and YYEEEE. Trimming cost V 4 bases and J 6 bases, with 20 bases left between them. CDR3 DNA: TGTGCCAGCAGCGACGGGATAGGACAGTATCGCGAGCAGTACGTC. Translation: CASSDGIGQYREQYV.

This clonotype was picked up many times. The rearrangement uses TRBV10-3 and TRBJ1-2, with TRBD1 matching over 11 bases. Looked up from germline, CDR1 is ENHRY and CDR2 is SYGVKD. Unmatched junction bases numbered 6, after V lost 6 bases and J lost 6 bases. The CDR3 totals 14 residues. CDR3 coding DNA: TGTGCCATCAGCCGGGACAGGGGGACCAATGGCTACACCTTC. This encodes CAISRDRGTNGYTF.

This clonotype showed up many times. This chain links TRBV12-5 with TRBJ1-1; D is possibly TRBD1 (5 bases). The V gene's germline CDR1 is LGHNT and CDR2 FRNRAP. The CDR3 contains 17 residues. The germline V and J ends were trimmed by 0 bases and 1 base, with 15 bases remaining between them. The CDR3 spells CASGLVSFREKNTEAFF. CDR3 bases: TGTGCTAGTGGTTTGGTTTCCTTCAGGGAGAAGAACACTGAAGCTTTCTTT.

This clonotype was found many times. The chain has TRBV7-2 and TRBJ1-4, with D perhaps TRBD1 (6 bases). CDR3 size: 13 residues. The V gene lost 5 bases and the J gene lost 4 bases, with 8 bases spanning the gap. Germline CDR1 is SGHTA and CDR2 is FQGNSA. In DNA form, the CDR3 reads TGTGCCAGCAGCGGACAGATTAATGAAAAACTGTTTTTT. This sequence encodes CASSGQINEKLFF.

This clonotype was detected many times. The gene calls are TRBV6-5 and TRBJ1-2, with 7 bases aligning to TRBD1. Germline CDR1 and CDR2: MNHEY and SVGAGI. With 6 bases clipped from V and 4 bases from J, the junction kept 14 bases outside the gene matches. The CDR3 consists of 16 residues. This chain's CDR3 is CASRGTATLRGYGYTF. The CDR3 nucleotides are TGTGCCAGCAGGGGGACAGCGACACTGCGGGGCTATGGCTACACCTTC.

This clonotype showed up many times. The chain has TRBV6-5 and TRBJ1-1; TRBD1 matches 9 bases. The germline V gene has CDR1 MNHEY and CDR2 SVGAGI. Germline trimming cut 6 bases from V and 3 bases from J; bases unmatched to any gene: 8. The CDR3 has 15 amino acids. The CDR3 DNA reads TGTGCCAGCAGAGGGACCCGACAGGGGGACACTGAAGCTTTCTTT. Its translation is CASRGTRQGDTEAFF.

This clonotype was picked up many times. The chain recombines TRBV20-1 with TRBJ1-2, with 10 bases that match TRBD1. The CDR3 totals 13 residues. The germline CDR1 and CDR2 sequences are DFQATT and SNEGSKA (reference sequence). The CDR3 DNA is TGCAGGGCTGGGGACAGGGGATTCTATGGCTACACCTTC. It specifies CRAGDRGFYGYTF.